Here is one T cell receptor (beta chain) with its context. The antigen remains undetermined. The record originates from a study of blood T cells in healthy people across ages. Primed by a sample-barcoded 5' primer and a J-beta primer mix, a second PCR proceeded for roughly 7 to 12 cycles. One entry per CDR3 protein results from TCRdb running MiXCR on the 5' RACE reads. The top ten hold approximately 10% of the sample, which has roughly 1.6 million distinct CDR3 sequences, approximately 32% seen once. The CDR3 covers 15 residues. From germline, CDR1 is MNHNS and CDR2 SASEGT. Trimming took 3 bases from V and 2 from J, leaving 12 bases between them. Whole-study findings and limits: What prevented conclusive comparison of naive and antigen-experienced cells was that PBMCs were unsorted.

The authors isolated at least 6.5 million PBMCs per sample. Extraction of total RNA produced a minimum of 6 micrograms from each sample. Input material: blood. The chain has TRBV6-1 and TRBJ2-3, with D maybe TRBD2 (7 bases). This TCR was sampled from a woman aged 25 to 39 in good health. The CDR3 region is CASSDSGGPTDTQYF. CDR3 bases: TGTGCCAGCAGTGACTCGGGGGGCCCCACAGATACGCAGTATTTT.